The next 8 T cell receptor beta chains were all read from a single sample in a study of blood T cell repertoires in COVID-19. Clones were read by immunoSEQ multiplex PCR, and TCRdb kept only the in-frame ones, dropping some. The table includes around 260,000 clones, around 82% detected once. The sample comprised peripheral blood. The receptor set was obtained from a human donor with COVID-19, enrolled during active disease. The donor label of this sample is uncertain.

The chain combines TRBV7-2 with TRBJ2-2; TRBD1 matches at 8 bases. The V gene end was trimmed by 5 bases and the J gene end by 7 bases; junction bases not matched to a gene: 6. This CDR3 is built from 14 residues. Per the germline V gene, CDR1 is SGHTA and CDR2 is FQGNSA. This chain's CDR3 is CASSLPGGHGELFF. CDR3 bases: TGTGCCAGCAGCCTCCCAGGGGGCCACGGGGAGCTGTTTTTT.

CDR3 loop: CAWSVGLAWDQNEQYF. The CDR3 DNA sequence: TGTGCCTGGAGTGTAGGTTTAGCGTGGGATCAAAACGAGCAGTACTTC. This chain connects TRBV30 to TRBJ2-7; D may be TRBD2 (5 bases). The CDR3 contains 16 residues. V lost 0 bases, J lost 5 bases, and 20 bases lay in between. The germline gives CDR1 GTSNPN, CDR2 SVGIG (reference sequence).

A note on this clone: The same CDR3 can be traced to other DNA sequences in this sample. The chain links TRBV28 to TRBJ2-7, with TRBD2 as a possible D gene (5 bases). This CDR3 has 13 residues. The germline gives CDR1 MDHEN, CDR2 SYDVKM. Trimming stripped 8 bases from V and 0 bases from J, with 11 bases between. DNA for the CDR3: TGTGCCAGCGGCGGGCGGGTCTCCTACGAGCAGTACTTC. Translating it yields CASGGRVSYEQYF.

The CDR3 DNA follows: TGCGCCAGCAGCCAAGACCCCGGGACAGGAGTGGGGGGCTACACCTTC. Translation gives CASSQDPGTGVGGYTF. V gene TRBV4-1 combines with J gene TRBJ1-2; 8 bases line up with TRBD1. Germline-derived CDR1 and CDR2 are MGHRA and YSYEKL. The length of the CDR3 is 16 residues. V lost 0 bases, J lost 8 bases, and 11 bases stayed unmatched.

The V call is TRBV2, the J call TRBJ1-4; TRBD1 matches 10 bases. CDR1 and CDR2 (germline): SNHLY, FYNNEI. This CDR3 has 12 amino acids. Losses at the gene ends were 4 bases for V and 12 bases for J; bases not matched to a gene: 2. The CDR3, as DNA: TGTGCCAGCAGTGGGGGGACAGGGGAACTGTTTTTT. It is translated as CASSGGTGELFF.

V is TRBV7-3 and J is TRBJ2-7; 9 bases map to TRBD1. Germline loops: CDR1 SGHTA, CDR2 FQGTGA. This CDR3 comprises 14 residues. V lost 4 bases, J lost 1 base, and 2 bases stayed unmatched. In DNA, the CDR3 is TGTGCCAGCAGCTCCGGGACAGGGTCCTACGAGCAGTACTTC. Protein: CASSSGTGSYEQYF.

This clone was seen only once. This chain uses TRBV27 with TRBJ2-2, with TRBD1 as a possible D gene (6 bases). Germline V gives CDR1 MNHEY, CDR2 SMNVEV (reference sequence). This CDR3 region has 15 residues. Trimming took off 2 bases at V and 4 bases at J, with 11 bases between the two ends. The CDR3 spells CASSLADSRTGELFF. The CDR3 DNA is TGTGCCAGCAGTTTAGCGGACAGTCGCACCGGGGAGCTGTTTTTT.

Here the CDR3 DNA reads TGTGCCTGGAGGTCAACGACAGGGGCGGAGACCCAGTACTTC. Translating gives CAWRSTTGAETQYF. The chain combines TRBV30 with TRBJ2-5; 8 nucleotides match TRBD1. This CDR3 is 14 amino acids long. Germline V gene data show CDR1 as GTSNPN and CDR2 as SVGIG (reference sequence). Losses at the gene ends were 3 bases for V and 5 bases for J; bases not matched to a gene: 8. The full variable domain, its missing parts supplied by reference TRBV30 and TRBJ2-5, is SQTIHQWPATLVQPVGSPLSLECTVEGTSNPNLYWYRQAAGRGLQLLFYSVGIGQISSEVPQNLSASRPQDRQFILSSKKLLLSDSGFYLCAWRSTTGAETQYFGPGTRLLVL.